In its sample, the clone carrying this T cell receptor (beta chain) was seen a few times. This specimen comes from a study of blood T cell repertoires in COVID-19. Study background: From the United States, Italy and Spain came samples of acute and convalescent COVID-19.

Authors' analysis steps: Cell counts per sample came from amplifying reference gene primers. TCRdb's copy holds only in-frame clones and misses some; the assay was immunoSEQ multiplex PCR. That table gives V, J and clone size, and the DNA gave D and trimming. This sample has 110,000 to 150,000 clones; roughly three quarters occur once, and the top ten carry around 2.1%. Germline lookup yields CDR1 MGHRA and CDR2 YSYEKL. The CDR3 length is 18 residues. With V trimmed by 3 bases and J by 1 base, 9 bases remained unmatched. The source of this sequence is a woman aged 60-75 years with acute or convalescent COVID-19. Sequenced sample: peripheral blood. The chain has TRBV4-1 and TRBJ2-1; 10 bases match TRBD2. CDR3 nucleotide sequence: TGCGCCAGCAGCCAGCTCTGGACTAGCGGCGCTTCCTACAATGAGCAGTTCTTC. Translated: CASSQLWTSGASYNEQFF.